This section outlines one T cell receptor beta chain sequence together with its context. The table lists this clonotype with a few counts. What this receptor recognizes is not known. There are no base qualities to consult, and no much larger clone falls within one base. The library came from RT-PCR. Data came from a NextSeq 550. Starting from the raw public reads, TCRdb applied fastp trimming at Q25, assembled clones with MiXCR and retained in-frame beta chains. Every CDR3 protein is listed once, alongside the most common genes and DNA of its rows. Here the sample has roughly 960,000 distinct CDR3 sequences; more than 15% occur a single time. The ten top clones hold roughly 6% of the sample. The data belong to a study of patients and donors after allogeneic stem cell transplantation (dated by TCRdb to 2018 to 2020). From the cysteine up to the phenylalanine, the CDR3 has a length of 14 residues. Only CDR3 DNA remains: 42 bases, in frame from the first base. Relative to germline, V is missing 0 bases and J is missing 8 bases, with 4 bases of the junction outside any gene match. The CDR1 and CDR2 encoded by the germline V gene are SGHRS and YFSETQ.

Source material: blood, either unsorted or a sorted T cell fraction (not recorded which). The receptor comes from a human donor who was either an allogeneic HSCT recipient or a stem cell or donor lymphocyte infusion donor (not recorded which). It is not recorded whose cells these are; they may come from a transplant donor. The chain is made from TRBV5-1 and TRBJ2-1, with TRBD2 identical over 8 junction bases. The DNA reads TGCGCCAGCAGCTTGGAGGGACTAGGATATGAGCAGTTCTTC. Its coded protein is CASSLEGLGYEQFF.